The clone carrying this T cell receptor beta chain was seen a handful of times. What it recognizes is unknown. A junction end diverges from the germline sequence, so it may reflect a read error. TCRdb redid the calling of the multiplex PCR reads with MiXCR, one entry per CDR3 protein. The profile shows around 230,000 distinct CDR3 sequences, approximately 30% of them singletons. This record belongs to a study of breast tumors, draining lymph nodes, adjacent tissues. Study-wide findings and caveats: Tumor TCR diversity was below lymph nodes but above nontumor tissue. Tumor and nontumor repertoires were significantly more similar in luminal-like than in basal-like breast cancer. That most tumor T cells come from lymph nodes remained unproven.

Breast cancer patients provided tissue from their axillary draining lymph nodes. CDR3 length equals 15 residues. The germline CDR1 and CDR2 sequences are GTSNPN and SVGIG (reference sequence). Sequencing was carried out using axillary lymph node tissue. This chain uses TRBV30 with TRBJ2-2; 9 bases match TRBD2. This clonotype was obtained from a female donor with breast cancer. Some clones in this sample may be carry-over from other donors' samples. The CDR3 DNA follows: TGTGCCCGGAGAGCCCGGGCGGGAGGGCCGGGGGAGCTGTTTTTT. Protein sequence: CARRARAGGPGELFF.